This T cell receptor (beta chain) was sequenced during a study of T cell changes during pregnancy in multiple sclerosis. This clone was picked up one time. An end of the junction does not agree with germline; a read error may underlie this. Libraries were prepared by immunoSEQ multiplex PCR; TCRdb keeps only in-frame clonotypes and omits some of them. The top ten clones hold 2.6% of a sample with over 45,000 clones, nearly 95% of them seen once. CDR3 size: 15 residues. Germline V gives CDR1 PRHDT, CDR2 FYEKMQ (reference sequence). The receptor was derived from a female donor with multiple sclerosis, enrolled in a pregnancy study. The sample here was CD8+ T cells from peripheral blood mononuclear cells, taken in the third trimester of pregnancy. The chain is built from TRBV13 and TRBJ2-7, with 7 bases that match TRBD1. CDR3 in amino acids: CASSLATGKPYEQYF. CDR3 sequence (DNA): TGTGCCAGCAGTTTAGCGACAGGGAAGCCCTACGAGCAGTACTTC.